The 8 T cell receptor beta chains in this list originate from one sample, sequenced in a study of blood T cells in healthy people across ages (dated by TCRdb to between 2014 and 2017). Library preparation used 5' RACE. TCRdb shows the sequencer as Illumina HiSeq 2500. A second PCR of about 6 to 12 cycles was performed with a sample-barcoded 5' primer and a J-beta primer mix. TCRdb handled the public reads itself, with Q25 trimming in fastp and clone calling in MiXCR, and kept productive beta chains. Each CDR3 protein appears once, grouped with its most common genes and DNA. This sample holds about 680,000 distinct CDR3 sequences; around 49% were observed only once. The leading ten clones occupy around a third of the sample. The sequenced material came from blood. These receptor sequences come from a woman between 55 and 75 years old in good health.

In regard to this clonotype: A much larger clonotype is one base distant, so this may be a read error. The chain uses TRBV11-3 and TRBJ2-5; 7 bases fit TRBD1. This CDR3 is built from 16 residues. Germline V CDR1 and CDR2: SGHNT, YENEEA. CDR3 loop: CAGSLSAGGSLETQYF. In nucleotides, the CDR3 is TGTGCCGGCAGCTTAAGCGCAGGGGGTTCCCTAGAGACCCAGTACTTC.

Worth noting for this clonotype: The germline gene is not matched at one end of the junction; a read error may be the cause. The rearrangement links TRBV6-2 or TRBV6-3 to TRBJ2-1; 11 nucleotides align to TRBD2. Looked up from germline, CDR1 is MNHEY and CDR2 is SVGEGT. The CDR3 runs to 15 residues. CDR3 amino acids: CAGSDLAGGTDEQFF. In DNA, the CDR3 is TGTGCCGGCAGTGACCTAGCGGGAGGCACCGATGAGCAGTTCTTC.

The gene calls are TRBV6-2 or TRBV6-3 and TRBJ2-1; the match to TRBD2 covers 7 bases. V lost 5 bases and J lost 8; bases outside the gene matches: 12. The CDR3 totals 15 residues. Looked up from germline, CDR1 is MNHEY and CDR2 is SVGEGT. The CDR3 region is CASSAIRTSRHEQFF. For the CDR3, the DNA is TGTGCCAGCAGTGCGATCCGGACTAGTCGGCATGAGCAGTTCTTC.

The chain has TRBV12-3 or TRBV12-4 and TRBJ2-3, with TRBD1 matching 9 bases. The CDR3 is 15 amino acids. V dropped 4 bases and J dropped 6; count of bases not matched to a gene: 8. DNA of the CDR3: TGTGCCAGCAGTTCCCGGGACAGGGCCCAGGATACGCAGTATTTT. It yields the protein CASSSRDRAQDTQYF.

The V call is TRBV20-1, the J call TRBJ2-1; 11 bases match TRBD2. Per germline, CDR1 DFQATT and CDR2 SNEGSKA (reference sequence). Losses at the gene ends were 6 bases for V and 2 bases for J; bases not matched to a gene: 3. CDR3 length: 14 amino acids. Here the CDR3 DNA reads TGCAGTGCAGGGACTAGCGGACCCTACAATGAGCAGTTCTTC. This encodes CSAGTSGPYNEQFF.

The J gene is TRBJ2-7, the V gene TRBV6-1; TRBD1 agrees at 8 bases. The CDR3 is 16 residues long. V was pared by 2 bases and J by 1 base, with 7 bases of the junction left unmatched. Germline assignment: CDR1 MNHNS and CDR2 SASEGT. The CDR3 bases are TGTGCCAGCAGTGAACAGGGCAGGGGGCTGTCCTACGAGCAGTACTTC. It specifies CASSEQGRGLSYEQYF.

The chain joins TRBV7-2 to TRBJ2-1, with unresolved D. The ends were cut back, 0 bases at V and 0 bases at J, with 9 bases in the middle. CDR1 and CDR2 from the germline V gene are SGHTA and FQGNSA. The CDR3 sequence is 16 residues long. CDR3 DNA sequence: TGTGCCAGCAGCTTAGCGTCGGCTAGCTCCTACAATGAGCAGTTCTTC. Translated: CASSLASASSYNEQFF.

This clonotype came up a few times. This chain connects TRBV20-1 to TRBJ2-5; unclear D gene. V lost 4 bases and J lost 1, with 7 bases in between. This CDR3 contains 12 residues. The germline gives CDR1 DFQATT, CDR2 SNEGSKA (reference sequence). CDR3 in amino acids: CSAMVRQETQYF. The CDR3 nucleotides are TGCAGTGCTATGGTACGCCAAGAGACCCAGTACTTC.